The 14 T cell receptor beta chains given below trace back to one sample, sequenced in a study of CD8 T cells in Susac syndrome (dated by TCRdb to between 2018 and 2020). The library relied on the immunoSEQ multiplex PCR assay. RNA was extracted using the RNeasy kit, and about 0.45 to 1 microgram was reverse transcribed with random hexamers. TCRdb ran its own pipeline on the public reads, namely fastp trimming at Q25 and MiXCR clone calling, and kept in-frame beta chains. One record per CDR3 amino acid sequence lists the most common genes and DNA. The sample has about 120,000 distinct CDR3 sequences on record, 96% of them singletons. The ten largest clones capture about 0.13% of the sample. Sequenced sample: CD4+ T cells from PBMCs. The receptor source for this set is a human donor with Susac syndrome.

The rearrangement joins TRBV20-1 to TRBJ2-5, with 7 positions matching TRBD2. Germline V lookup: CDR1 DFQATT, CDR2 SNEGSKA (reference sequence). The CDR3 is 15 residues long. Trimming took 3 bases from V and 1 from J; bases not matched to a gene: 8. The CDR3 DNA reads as TGCAGTGCTAGTATTAGCGGGCGACCCCAAGAGACCCAGTACTTC. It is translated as CSASISGRPQETQYF.

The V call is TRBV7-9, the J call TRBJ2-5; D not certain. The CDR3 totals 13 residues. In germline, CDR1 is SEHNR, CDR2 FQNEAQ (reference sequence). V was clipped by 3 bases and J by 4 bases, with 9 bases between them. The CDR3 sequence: CASSFGPLETQYF. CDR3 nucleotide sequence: TGTGCCAGCAGCTTCGGACCCTTAGAGACCCAGTACTTC. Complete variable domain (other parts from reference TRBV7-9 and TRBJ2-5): DTGVSQNPRHKITKRGQNVTFRCDPISEHNRLYWYRQTLGQGPEFLTYFQNEAQLEKSRLLSDRFSAERPKGSFSTLEIQRTEQGDSAMYLCASSFGPLETQYFGPGTRLLVL.

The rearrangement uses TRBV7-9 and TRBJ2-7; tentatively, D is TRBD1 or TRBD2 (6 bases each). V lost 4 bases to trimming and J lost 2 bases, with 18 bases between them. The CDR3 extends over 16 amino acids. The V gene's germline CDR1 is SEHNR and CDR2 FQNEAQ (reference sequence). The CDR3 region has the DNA TGTGCCAGCAGCTCCTGGGGGGAGGACAGCCCCTACGAGCAGTACTTC. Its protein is CASSSWGEDSPYEQYF. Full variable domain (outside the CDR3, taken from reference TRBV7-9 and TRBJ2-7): DTGVSQNPRHKITKRGQNVTFRCDPISEHNRLYWYRQTLGQGPEFLTYFQNEAQLEKSRLLSDRFSAERPKGSFSTLEIQRTEQGDSAMYLCASSSWGEDSPYEQYFGPGTRLTVT.

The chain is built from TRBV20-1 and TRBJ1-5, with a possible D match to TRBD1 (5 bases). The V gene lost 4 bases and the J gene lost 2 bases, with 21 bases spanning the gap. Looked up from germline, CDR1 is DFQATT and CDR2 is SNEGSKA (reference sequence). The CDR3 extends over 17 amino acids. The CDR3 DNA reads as TGCAGTGCTAAAGCCGATTCGACAGCCCAGGGCAATCAGCCCCAGCATTTT. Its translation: CSAKADSTAQGNQPQHF.

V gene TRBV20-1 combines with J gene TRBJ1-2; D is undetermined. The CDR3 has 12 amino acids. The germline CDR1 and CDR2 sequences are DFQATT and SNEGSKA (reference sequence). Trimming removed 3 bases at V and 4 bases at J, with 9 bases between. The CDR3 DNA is TGCAGTGCTAGTGTTTGGGGCTATGGCTACACCTTC. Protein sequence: CSASVWGYGYTF.

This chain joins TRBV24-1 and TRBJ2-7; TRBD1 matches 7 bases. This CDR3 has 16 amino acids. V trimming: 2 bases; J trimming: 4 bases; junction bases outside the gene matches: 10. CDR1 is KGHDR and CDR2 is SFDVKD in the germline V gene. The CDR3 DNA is TGTGCCACCAGTGATTCCAGACCGGGACAGCTTTACGAGCAGTACTTC. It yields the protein CATSDSRPGQLYEQYF.

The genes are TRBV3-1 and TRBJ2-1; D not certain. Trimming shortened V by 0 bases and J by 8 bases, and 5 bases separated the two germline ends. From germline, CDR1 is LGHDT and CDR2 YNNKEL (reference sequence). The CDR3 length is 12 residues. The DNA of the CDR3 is TGTGCCAGCAGCCAAGATTCCGATGAGCAGTTCTTC. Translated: CASSQDSDEQFF.

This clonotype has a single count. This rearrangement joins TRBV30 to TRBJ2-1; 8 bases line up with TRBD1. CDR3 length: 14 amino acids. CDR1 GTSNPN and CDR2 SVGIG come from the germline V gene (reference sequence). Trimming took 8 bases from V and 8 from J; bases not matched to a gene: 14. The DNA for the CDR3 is TGTGCCGGGACGATCAGGGGGCTGATCGATGAGCAGTTCTTC. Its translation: CAGTIRGLIDEQFF.

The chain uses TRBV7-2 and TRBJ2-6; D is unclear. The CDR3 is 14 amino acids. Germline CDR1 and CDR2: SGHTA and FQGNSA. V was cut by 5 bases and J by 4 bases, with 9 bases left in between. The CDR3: CASSPPSGANVLTF. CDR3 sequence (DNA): TGTGCCAGCAGCCCCCCGTCCGGGGCCAACGTCCTGACTTTC.

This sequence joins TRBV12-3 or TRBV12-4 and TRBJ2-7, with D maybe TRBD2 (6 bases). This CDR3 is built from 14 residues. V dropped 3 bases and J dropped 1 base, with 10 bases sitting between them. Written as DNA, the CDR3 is TGTGCCAGCAGTTTTGGGGGGAAGTCCTACGAGCAGTACTTC. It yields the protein CASSFGGKSYEQYF.

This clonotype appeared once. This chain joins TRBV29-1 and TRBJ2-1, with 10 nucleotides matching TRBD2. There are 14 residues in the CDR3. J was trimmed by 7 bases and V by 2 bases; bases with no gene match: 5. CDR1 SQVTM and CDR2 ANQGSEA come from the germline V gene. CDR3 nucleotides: TGCAGCGTTGAAAGAGCGGGAGGGCCGAATGAGCAGTTCTTC. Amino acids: CSVERAGGPNEQFF.

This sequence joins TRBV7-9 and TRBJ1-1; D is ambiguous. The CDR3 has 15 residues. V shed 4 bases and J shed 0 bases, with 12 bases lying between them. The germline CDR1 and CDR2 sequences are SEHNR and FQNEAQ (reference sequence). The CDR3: CASSSRLGMNTEAFF. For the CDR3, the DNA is TGTGCCAGCAGCTCACGGCTGGGTATGAACACTGAAGCTTTCTTT.

The CDR3, as DNA: TGTGCCAGCAGCGTAGACCCGGGGGCTGGCGGTGGCTACACCTTC. It yields the protein CASSVDPGAGGGYTF. This sequence joins TRBV9 and TRBJ1-2; a possible D gene is TRBD1 (6 bases). This CDR3 comprises 15 residues. The V end lost 0 bases, the J end lost 7 bases, and 16 bases lay between the germline ends. CDR1 is SGDLS, CDR2 YYNGEE, per germline.

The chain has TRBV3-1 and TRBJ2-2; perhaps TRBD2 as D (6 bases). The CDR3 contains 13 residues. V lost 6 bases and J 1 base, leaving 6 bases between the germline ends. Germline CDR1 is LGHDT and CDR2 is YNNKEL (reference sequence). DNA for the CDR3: TGTGCCAGCAGGCGGGGGAACACCGGGGAGCTGTTTTTT. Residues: CASRRGNTGELFF.